The 27 T cell receptor beta chains reported below all come from one sample, sequenced in a study of vaccination and CD4 T cells after COVID-19. As to treatment: approximately 9-day PBMC culture with coronavirus spike peptide pools or control peptides (ViraFEST assay). Unexposed donor CD4+ T cells predated the COVID-19 pandemic, collected 2011-2018. An Oncomine TCR Beta short-read assay was used to sequence the DNA from cultured CD4+ T cells. TCRdb ran MiXCR on the PCR reads and lists one entry per CDR3 protein. The data hold 7,000 or so distinct CDR3 sequences, with around 46% observed a single time. Antigens for these TCRs are unknown. Material for sequencing was CD4+ T cells from blood, cultured in vitro. The receptors come from a human donor in good health.

This clonotype was picked up a small number of times. The CDR3 region is CASNRGGGNQPQHF. The CDR3 DNA reads TGTGCCAGCAACCGGGGGGGTGGCAATCAGCCCCAGCATTTT. V gene TRBV28 combines with J gene TRBJ1-5, with a tentative D call TRBD1 (5 bases). The CDR3 covers 14 residues. Trimming removed 7 bases from V and 2 bases from J, with 12 bases in between. From germline, CDR1 is MDHEN and CDR2 SYDVKM.

This clonotype was seen only a few times. The CDR3 reads CASSLALSAGGSNYNSPLHF. The DNA for the CDR3 is TGTGCCAGCAGCTTAGCTCTGTCGGCAGGGGGGTCGAACTATAATTCACCCCTCCACTTT. The chain carries TRBV11-2 and TRBJ1-6; 7 bases match TRBD1. Germline assignment: CDR1 SGHAT and CDR2 FQNNGV. V shed 1 base, J shed 3 bases, and the junction held 15 bases outside the gene matches. The CDR3 covers 20 residues.

This chain links TRBV5-1 with TRBJ2-5; possible D gene TRBD2, 6 bases. V lost 4 bases and J 4 bases, leaving 17 bases between the germline ends. The CDR3 totals 15 residues. CDR1 SGHRS and CDR2 YFSETQ come from the germline V gene. The CDR3 reads CASSGGSARGETQYF. CDR3 DNA: TGCGCCAGCAGCGGAGGCTCCGCGCGGGGAGAGACCCAGTACTTC. Supplemented by reference TRBV5-1 and TRBJ2-5, the full variable domain reads KAGVTQTPRYLIKTRGQQVTLSCSPISGHRSVSWYQQTPGQGLQFLFEYFSETQRNKGNFPGRFSGRQFSNSRSEMNVSTLELGDSALYLCASSGGSARGETQYFGPGTRLLVL.

This sequence joins TRBV7-8 and TRBJ2-7; D is possibly TRBD2 (6 bases). Germline V CDR1 and CDR2: SGHVS, FQNEAQ. The CDR3 spans 17 residues. V lost 5 bases to trimming and J lost 0 bases, with 20 bases between them. CDR3 amino acids: CASSRRVSSGDSYEQYF. The CDR3 bases are TGTGCCAGCAGCCGTAGAGTTAGTAGCGGAGACTCCTACGAGCAGTACTTC.

V usage is TRBV4-1 and J usage is TRBJ1-1; TRBD1 is a possible D gene (6 bases). The CDR3 runs to 13 residues. The V and J ends lost 3 bases and 12 bases respectively, with 17 bases between them. Looked up from germline, CDR1 is MGHRA and CDR2 is YSYEKL. The CDR3 DNA reads TGCGCCAGCAGCCAGGAAAACGGGGACATCCCTTTCTTT. It is translated as CASSQENGDIPFF.

V gene TRBV6-1 combines with J gene TRBJ2-5; 16 bases map to TRBD2. The CDR3 sequence is 19 residues long. J lost 4 bases, V lost 4 bases, and 12 bases had no gene match. Germline CDR1 and CDR2: MNHNS and SASEGT. CDR3 nucleotide sequence: TGTGCCAGCAGTGTCCTTTGGACGGGACTAGCGGGAGGGCCAGAGACCCAGTACTTC. It translates to CASSVLWTGLAGGPETQYF.

This clonotype was detected only a few times. The chain carries TRBV6-2 or TRBV6-3 and TRBJ1-1; TRBD1 might be the D (6 bases). The CDR3 totals 13 residues. Trimming removed 2 bases from V and 8 bases from J, with 12 bases in between. From germline, CDR1 is MNHEY and CDR2 SVGEGT. CDR3: CASSYLRGHEAFF. DNA for the CDR3: TGTGCCAGCAGTTACCTCAGGGGACACGAAGCTTTCTTT.

This clonotype was detected a few times. The rearrangement uses TRBV30 and TRBJ1-1, with D tentatively TRBD1 (6 bases). The V and J ends lost 8 bases and 4 bases respectively, with 11 bases between them. Germline V gives CDR1 GTSNPN, CDR2 SVGIG (reference sequence). The CDR3 covers 11 residues. The CDR3, as DNA: TGTGCCGTACAGGGCTTCACTGAAGCTTTCTTT. Its translation: CAVQGFTEAFF.

The chain links TRBV7-2 to TRBJ2-2; a possible D gene is TRBD2 (5 bases). Trimming stripped 5 bases from V and 3 bases from J, with 16 bases between. Germline-derived CDR1 and CDR2 are SGHTA and FQGNSA. The CDR3 sequence is 16 residues long. Here the CDR3 DNA reads TGTGCCAGCAGCCCAAGGAGGAAATTAGACACCGGGGAGCTGTTTTTT. Encoded protein: CASSPRRKLDTGELFF.

The sample holds a few counts of this clonotype. V and J are TRBV10-3 and TRBJ2-2, with D hard to call. CDR3 length: 15 amino acids. Trimming left V 0 bases short and J 5 bases short, with 10 bases between. Germline-derived CDR1 and CDR2 are ENHRY and SYGVKD. The CDR3 DNA sequence: TGTGCCATCAGTGAGTCGGGCAGAAAGACCGGGGAGCTGTTTTTT. It translates to CAISESGRKTGELFF.

This chain links TRBV12-3 or TRBV12-4 with TRBJ2-1, with D tentatively TRBD2 (6 bases). The V end was cut by 3 bases, the J end by 6 bases, with 12 bases between. There are 14 residues in the CDR3. CDR3: CASSLGGMGNEQFF. The DNA of the CDR3 is TGTGCCAGCAGTTTGGGCGGGATGGGCAATGAGCAGTTCTTC.

The gene calls are TRBV18 and TRBJ2-1; D not certain. CDR1 is KGHSH and CDR2 is LQKENI in the germline V gene. V was clipped by 0 bases and J by 6 bases, with 9 bases between them. This CDR3 is 14 amino acids long. The CDR3 here is CASSPPVGINEQFF. As DNA, the CDR3 is TGTGCCAGCTCACCACCAGTTGGAATCAATGAGCAGTTCTTC.

CDR3 sequence reads: CASSDRQLQPQHF. CDR3 nucleotide sequence: TGTGCCAGCAGCGATAGACAGCTCCAGCCCCAGCATTTT. V gene TRBV6-1 combines with J gene TRBJ1-5; possible D gene TRBD1, 5 bases. CDR1 is MNHNS and CDR2 is SASEGT in the germline V gene. The V gene lost 6 bases and the J gene lost 7 bases, with 13 bases spanning the gap. The CDR3 spans 13 residues.

V and J are TRBV11-2 and TRBJ1-1; a weak D match, TRBD1 (6 bases). Trimming took off 5 bases at V and 4 bases at J, with 11 bases between the two ends. The CDR3 consists of 13 residues. CDR1 and CDR2 from the germline V gene are SGHAT and FQNNGV. CDR3 sequence (DNA): TGTGCCAGCAGCCCGGGAGGGGGCACTGAAGCTTTCTTT. It encodes CASSPGGGTEAFF. Variable domain in full (rest from reference TRBV11-2 and TRBJ1-1): EAGVAQSPRYKIIEKRQSVAFWCNPISGHATLYWYQQILGQGPKLLIQFQNNGVVDDSQLPKDRFSAERLKGVDSTLKIQPAKLEDSAVYLCASSPGGGTEAFFGQGTRLTVV.

This clonotype was picked up a small number of times. The rearrangement uses TRBV5-1 and TRBJ2-4; TRBD1 might be the D (6 bases). The germline V gene has CDR1 SGHRS and CDR2 YFSETQ. Trimming removed 4 bases at V and 1 base at J, with 12 bases between. This CDR3 has 15 residues. The CDR3 is CASSPRDIAKNIQYF. Here the CDR3 DNA reads TGCGCCAGCAGCCCCCGGGACATTGCCAAAAACATTCAGTACTTC.

This chain joins TRBV2 and TRBJ1-1; D unresolved. CDR3 length: 12 amino acids. Germline V lookup: CDR1 SNHLY, CDR2 FYNNEI. V lost 8 bases and J lost 3, with 10 bases in between. The CDR3 protein is CASGEVHTEAFF. As DNA, the CDR3 is TGTGCCAGCGGGGAGGTCCACACTGAAGCTTTCTTT.

This clonotype was found once. This sequence joins TRBV4-1 and TRBJ1-5; D remains unclear. This CDR3 comprises 15 residues. The ends were cut back, 0 bases at V and 3 bases at J, with 9 bases in the middle. The germline CDR1 and CDR2 sequences are MGHRA and YSYEKL. The CDR3 region is CASSQDGEDNQPQHF. Written as DNA, the CDR3 is TGCGCCAGCAGCCAAGATGGGGAGGACAATCAGCCCCAGCATTTT.

V and J are TRBV11-2 and TRBJ2-7; perhaps D is TRBD1 or TRBD2 (5 bases each). This CDR3 spans 14 amino acids. Germline CDR1 is SGHAT and CDR2 is FQNNGV. Trimming cost V 5 bases and J 7 bases, with 18 bases left between them. The CDR3 reads CASSRPGPYGEQYF. The CDR3 region has the DNA TGTGCCAGCAGCAGACCGGGGCCCTACGGGGAGCAGTACTTC.

This clonotype was seen a handful of times. The chain carries TRBV20-1 and TRBJ1-2; possibly TRBD1 for D (5 bases). The CDR3 covers 14 residues. The V end lost 3 bases, the J end lost 4 bases, and 15 bases lay between the germline ends. Germline lookup yields CDR1 DFQATT and CDR2 SNEGSKA (reference sequence). Here the CDR3 DNA reads TGCAGTGCTAGCCAAACCGGGACGGTCTATGGCTACACCTTC. It codes for CSASQTGTVYGYTF.

This sequence joins TRBV19 and TRBJ2-3, with TRBD1 identical over 8 bases. The germline gives CDR1 LNHDA, CDR2 SQIVND (reference sequence). The CDR3 extends over 14 amino acids. J gave up 4 bases and V 3 bases, and 3 bases lay outside the gene matches. The CDR3 DNA follows: TGTGCCAGTAGTATGACAGGGGATCCAGATACGCAGTATTTT. The encoded protein is CASSMTGDPDTQYF.

The chain recombines TRBV5-1 with TRBJ2-4, with no clear D. V dropped 4 bases and J dropped 3 bases, with 14 bases sitting between them. The V gene's germline CDR1 is SGHRS and CDR2 YFSETQ. CDR3 length equals 15 residues. CDR3 sequence reads: CASSPERGYKNIQYF. CDR3 nucleotide sequence: TGCGCCAGCAGCCCCGAACGCGGTTACAAAAACATTCAGTACTTC.

The chain recombines TRBV19 with TRBJ1-1; the match to TRBD1 covers 9 bases. The junction had 16 bases not matched to a gene; V was cut back by 5 bases and J by 3 bases. CDR3 length: 18 amino acids. Looked up from germline, CDR1 is LNHDA and CDR2 is SQIVND (reference sequence). The CDR3 loop reads CASSPRRQGVGRDTEAFF. The CDR3 region has the DNA TGTGCCAGTAGTCCTCGGCGACAGGGGGTGGGGAGGGACACTGAAGCTTTCTTT.

The rearrangement links TRBV19 to TRBJ2-1; 12 nucleotides agree with TRBD2. The V and J ends lost 0 bases and 6 bases, in that order; junction bases with no gene match: 3. The CDR3 is 16 amino acids. Germline CDR1 reads LNHDA; CDR2 reads SQIVND (reference sequence). The CDR3 sequence is CASSIDRLAGVNEQFF. The CDR3 DNA follows: TGTGCCAGTAGTATAGATAGACTAGCGGGAGTCAATGAGCAGTTCTTC.

The V gene is TRBV6-2 or TRBV6-3, the J gene TRBJ1-5; possible D gene TRBD1, 5 bases. Trimming stripped 7 bases from V and 6 bases from J, with 19 bases between. The CDR3 runs to 15 residues. Germline loops: CDR1 MNHEY, CDR2 SVGEGT. The CDR3 DNA sequence: TGTGCCAGCACTCAAAATCCAGGGACGGGTCAGCCCCAGCATTTT. Translating it yields CASTQNPGTGQPQHF.

J is TRBJ2-2 and V is TRBV28; possibly TRBD1 or TRBD2 for D (6 bases each). CDR1 MDHEN and CDR2 SYDVKM come from the germline V gene. Trimming removed 6 bases from V and 3 bases from J, with 20 bases in between. The CDR3 runs to 17 residues. The CDR3 nucleotides read TGTGCCAGCAGCCCGCCCCGGGCGGGGACACACACCGGGGAGCTGTTTTTT. It translates to CASSPPRAGTHTGELFF. The variable domain in full, completed from reference TRBV28 and TRBJ2-2, reads DVKVTQSSRYLVKRTGEKVFLECVQDMDHENMFWYRQDPGLGLRLIYFSYDVKMKEKGDIPEGYSVSREKKERFSLILESASTNQTSMYLCASSPPRAGTHTGELFFGEGSRLTVL.

This clonotype was seen more than once but under ten times. The chain couples TRBV20-1 to TRBJ2-4; the match to TRBD1 covers 7 bases. CDR1 DFQATT and CDR2 SNEGSKA come from the germline V gene (reference sequence). The CDR3 totals 14 residues. J was trimmed by 2 bases and V by 3 bases; bases with no gene match: 4. This CDR3 is CSASGTASKNIQYF. The CDR3 nucleotides read TGCAGTGCTAGTGGGACAGCTTCCAAAAACATTCAGTACTTC.

This chain's CDR3 is CATKAGGTEAFF. Written as DNA, the CDR3 is TGTGCCACCAAAGCAGGGGGAACTGAAGCTTTCTTT. The chain employs TRBV2 and TRBJ1-1; TRBD1 matches 7 bases. The CDR3 contains 12 residues. With V trimmed by 10 bases and J by 5 bases, 7 bases remained unmatched. Germline CDR1 reads SNHLY; CDR2 reads FYNNEI.